Below, 5 T cell receptor beta chains from the same sample are listed, as sequenced in a study of shared clonotypes between healthy human individuals. Clones were read by immunoSEQ multiplex PCR, and TCRdb kept only the in-frame ones, dropping some. The sample contains around 2,000,000 clones, about 95% of which appear only once. The naive CD8 fraction comprised CD45RO-negative cells positively selected for CCR7 and excluded terminally differentiated effector memory CD45RA+ cells. Sequenced material: naive CD8+ T cells sorted from blood. These TCRs come from a man between 18 and 29 years old in good health.

The V call is TRBV2, the J call TRBJ1-5; D gene ambiguous. CDR3 length equals 12 residues. The ends were cut back, 8 bases at V and 12 bases at J, with 17 bases in the middle. Germline CDR1 is SNHLY and CDR2 is FYNNEI. The CDR3 region is CASETISGIQHF. The CDR3 bases are TGTGCCAGCGAGACGATATCGGGTATCCAGCATTTT.

The chain recombines TRBV18 with TRBJ1-1; D call uncertain. This CDR3 has 15 residues. V gave up 0 bases and J gave up 4 bases, with 12 bases separating them. The germline gives CDR1 KGHSH, CDR2 LQKENI. The CDR3 reads CASSPPEGLGTEAFF. The CDR3, as DNA: TGTGCCAGCTCACCACCTGAAGGGTTGGGCACTGAAGCTTTCTTT.

The rearrangement links TRBV27 to TRBJ2-1; perhaps TRBD1 as D (6 bases). The CDR3 is 13 residues long. Germline assignment: CDR1 MNHEY and CDR2 SMNVEV (reference sequence). Trimming took off 0 bases at V and 10 bases at J, with 10 bases between the two ends. CDR3 nucleotide sequence: TGTGCCAGCAGTTTATCCCAGGGGTGGGAGCAGTTCTTC. This gives the protein CASSLSQGWEQFF.

The count of this clone is one. V and J are TRBV13 and TRBJ2-1; the match to TRBD2 covers 9 bases. Germline trimming cut 5 bases from V and 1 base from J; bases unmatched to any gene: 6. The germline V gene encodes CDR1 PRHDT and CDR2 FYEKMQ (reference sequence). The CDR3 extends over 16 amino acids. The CDR3 DNA reads TGTGCCAGCAGCACCTCGGGACTAGCATCCTACAATGAGCAGTTCTTC. As protein: CASSTSGLASYNEQFF.

The chain employs TRBV2 and TRBJ2-3, with 9 bases fitting TRBD2. Losses at the gene ends were 1 base for V and 2 bases for J; bases not matched to a gene: 7. The germline V gene has CDR1 SNHLY and CDR2 FYNNEI. This CDR3 is built from 17 residues. The DNA of the CDR3 is TGTGCCAGCAGTGAAGAGCCTAGCGGGGCCTCCACAGATACGCAGTATTTT. Translating it yields CASSEEPSGASTDTQYF.